Each of the 29 T cell receptor beta chains below was sequenced from the same sample in a study of identical twins' blood T cells. One entry per CDR3 protein results from TCRdb running MiXCR on the 5' RACE reads. The data contain roughly 340,000 distinct CDR3 sequences, 25% to 35% of them singletons. Sequencing input: PBMCs. These TCRs come from a woman aged 18 to 55 in good health.

CDR3 region: CSVAREANYGYTF. DNA of the CDR3: TGCAGCGTTGCCCGGGAAGCTAACTATGGCTACACCTTC. The V call is TRBV29-1, the J call TRBJ1-2; D remains ambiguous. The CDR3 consists of 13 residues. From germline, CDR1 is SQVTM and CDR2 ANQGSEA. V lost 4 bases and J lost 0, with 9 bases in between. The variable domain in full, with the rest retrieved from reference TRBV29-1 and TRBJ1-2, is SAVISQKPSRDICQRGTSLTIQCQVDSQVTMMFWYRQQPGQSLTLIATANQGSEATYESGFVIDKFPISRPNLTFSTLTVSNMSPEDSSIYLCSVAREANYGYTFGSGTRLTVV.

The chain uses TRBV6-4 and TRBJ1-5; D is undetermined. V was trimmed by 4 bases and J by 2 bases, leaving 9 bases between them. Germline V gene lookup returns CDR1 MRHNA and CDR2 SNTAGT. The CDR3 is 14 residues long. The CDR3 nucleotides are TGTGCCAGCAGTGCTGAGGGAGGCAATCAGCCCCAGCATTTT. Translated, it gives CASSAEGGNQPQHF.

The J gene is TRBJ2-2, the V gene TRBV9; the D call may be TRBD1 or TRBD2 (5 bases each). CDR1 is SGDLS and CDR2 is YYNGEE in the germline V gene. V was pared by 4 bases and J by 1 base, with 11 bases between. This CDR3 is 15 amino acids long. The CDR3 sequence: CASSSWDGNTGELFF. Written as DNA, the CDR3 is TGTGCCAGCAGCTCATGGGACGGGAACACCGGGGAGCTGTTTTTT.

The rearrangement joins TRBV12-3 or TRBV12-4 to TRBJ1-5; no reliable D call. This CDR3 comprises 12 residues. The germline V and J ends were trimmed by 5 bases and 9 bases, with 11 bases remaining between them. The CDR3: CASSLLGGPQHF. CDR3 nucleotides: TGTGCCAGCAGTCTTCTTGGTGGGCCCCAGCATTTT.

The chain combines TRBV29-1 with TRBJ2-7; 10 bases map to TRBD1. Germline V lookup: CDR1 SQVTM, CDR2 ANQGSEA. The junction had 5 bases not matched to a gene; V was cut back by 3 bases and J by 6 bases. CDR3 length: 13 residues. For the CDR3, the DNA is TGCAGCGTTGACGGGACAGGGGATAGCGAGCAGTACTTC. The encoded protein is CSVDGTGDSEQYF.

In regard to this clonotype: Germline is not matched at one junction end, which may reflect a read error. The chain carries TRBV6-2 or TRBV6-3 and TRBJ1-1; no firm D call. The CDR3 contains 13 residues. Germline V gene data show CDR1 as MNHEY and CDR2 as SVGEGT. The CDR3 DNA reads as TGTGCCAACAGTAGTCCTGGGAGCGCTGAAGCTTTCTTT. It translates to CANSSPGSAEAFF.

V usage is TRBV5-1 and J usage is TRBJ2-1; D uncertain. Per germline, CDR1 SGHRS and CDR2 YFSETQ. V was shortened by 0 bases and J by 1 base, with 11 bases between the two germline ends. The CDR3 runs to 16 residues. Written as DNA, the CDR3 is TGCGCCAGCAGCTTGGGAGCAGGCAAATCCTACAATGAGCAGTTCTTC. Residues: CASSLGAGKSYNEQFF.

This clonotype has just one count. CDR3 nucleotides: TGCAGTGCTCCCGCAGAAGCTTGGGCAGATACGCAGTATTTT. Protein sequence: CSAPAEAWADTQYF. The chain has TRBV20-1 and TRBJ2-3; unclear D gene. The V and J ends lost 5 bases and 4 bases respectively, with 16 bases between them. The length of the CDR3 is 14 residues. CDR1 DFQATT and CDR2 SNEGSKA come from the germline V gene (reference sequence).

The CDR3 nucleotides read TGCAGCGTTGATATAACAGGCTATGAGCAGTTCTTC. Protein sequence: CSVDITGYEQFF. The chain joins TRBV29-1 to TRBJ2-1, with a tentative D call TRBD1 (5 bases). CDR3 length: 12 amino acids. Trimming pared 3 bases from V and 8 bases from J, leaving 11 bases between. Germline CDR1 is SQVTM and CDR2 is ANQGSEA.

This clonotype is a singleton in its sample. The rearrangement joins TRBV2 to TRBJ1-2; tentative D call: TRBD1 (6 bases). CDR3 length: 13 residues. CDR1 and CDR2 (germline): SNHLY, FYNNEI. CDR3 protein: CASRLDSPDGYTF. DNA of the CDR3: TGTGCGAGTAGACTGGACAGCCCGGACGGCTACACCTTC.

This sequence joins TRBV15 and TRBJ2-3, with 7 bases identical to TRBD1. This CDR3 is built from 16 residues. V lost 5 bases, J lost 0 bases, and 8 bases stayed unmatched. Germline V gene lookup returns CDR1 LNHNV and CDR2 YYDKDF (reference sequence). DNA of the CDR3: TGTGCCACCAGCCCTCTATTGGGACAGAGCACAGATACGCAGTATTTT. It yields the protein CATSPLLGQSTDTQYF.

This clonotype was observed many times. The chain carries TRBV29-1 and TRBJ1-5; D is uncertain. Germline-derived CDR1 and CDR2 are SQVTM and ANQGSEA. This CDR3 comprises 11 residues. V lost 8 bases to trimming and J lost 2 bases, with 7 bases between them. The CDR3 spells CSWAGNQPQHF. In nucleotides, the CDR3 is TGCAGCTGGGCGGGCAATCAGCCCCAGCATTTT.

Turning to this clonotype: One junction end does not reproduce the germline sequence, and a read error may be involved. CDR3 nucleotides: TGTGCCAGCAGTCAGGGCGATACGCGGTATTTT. It yields the protein CASSQGDTRYF. The chain uses TRBV7-9 and TRBJ2-3; a weak D match, TRBD1 (5 bases). Germline V gene data show CDR1 as SEHNR and CDR2 as FQNEAQ (reference sequence). This CDR3 has 11 amino acids.

The CDR3 DNA reads TGTGCCAGCAGCCCGAAAGGACGTTCGGCTAGCACAGATACGCAGTATTTT. Its translation: CASSPKGRSASTDTQYF. V is TRBV7-9 and J is TRBJ2-3; D is unclear. CDR3 length equals 17 residues. Germline V gene data show CDR1 as SEHNR and CDR2 as FQNEAQ (reference sequence). V dropped 5 bases and J dropped 0 bases, with 18 bases sitting between them.

There are many counts of this clonotype. CDR3 nucleotides: TGTGCCATCGGCGCCGGGGACCCACCCCTCCACTTT. Protein: CAIGAGDPPLHF. V gene TRBV10-3 combines with J gene TRBJ1-6, with a weak D call TRBD1 (5 bases). CDR3 length: 12 amino acids. The V end lost 8 bases, the J end lost 11 bases, and 13 bases lay between the germline ends. The V gene's germline CDR1 is ENHRY and CDR2 SYGVKD.

The count of this clonotype is one. A much bigger clone sits one base away, suggesting this may be a read error. The rearrangement links TRBV20-1 to TRBJ1-5; maybe TRBD1 (6 bases). This CDR3 is 14 amino acids long. Germline loops: CDR1 DFQATT, CDR2 SNEGSKA (reference sequence). The CDR3, as DNA: TGCAGTGCTAGGTTGACAGGAAGCAGTCAGCCCCAGCATTTT. It yields the protein CSARLTGSSQPQHF.

A note on this clonotype: Given a much more abundant clone one base away, this may be a read error. The chain links TRBV6-6 to TRBJ1-1; D might be TRBD1 (5 bases). CDR3 length equals 15 residues. From germline, CDR1 is MNHNY and CDR2 SVGAGI (reference sequence). Trimming removed 5 bases at V and 7 bases at J, with 20 bases between. Written as DNA, the CDR3 is TGTGCCAGCAGTAAGCGGGGCTCGTGTTCGGATGAAGCTTTCTTT. Residues: CASSKRGSCSDEAFF.

This clonotype was detected a few times. This chain joins TRBV7-9 and TRBJ1-4; 8 bases fit TRBD1. Germline V gene sequence: CDR1 SEHNR, CDR2 FQNEAQ (reference sequence). The CDR3 covers 15 residues. Trimming removed 5 bases from V and 6 bases from J; junction bases left unmatched: 8. CDR3 region: CASSTYRGIDEKLFF. Written as DNA, the CDR3 is TGTGCCAGCAGCACCTACAGGGGGATAGATGAAAAACTGTTTTTT.

V and J are TRBV18 and TRBJ1-2; TRBD1 is a possible D gene (6 bases). CDR1 and CDR2 (germline): KGHSH, LQKENI. This CDR3 region has 15 residues. V gave up 3 bases and J gave up 4 bases, with 15 bases separating them. The chain's CDR3 is CASSPEGGIVYGYTF. CDR3 bases: TGTGCCAGCTCACCCGAGGGGGGGATTGTCTATGGCTACACCTTC.

The chain employs TRBV19 and TRBJ1-5, with 10 positions matching TRBD1. The CDR3 totals 16 residues. Germline V gives CDR1 LNHDA, CDR2 SQIVND (reference sequence). J lost 2 bases, V lost 0 bases, and 1 base had no gene match. The CDR3 region has the DNA TGTGCCAGTAGTATAGAAGGGACAGGGGGCAATCAGCCCCAGCATTTT. This sequence encodes CASSIEGTGGNQPQHF.

The rearrangement links TRBV20-1 to TRBJ1-1; 7 positions agree with TRBD1. V lost 2 bases and J lost 1; bases outside the gene matches: 1. The germline gives CDR1 DFQATT, CDR2 SNEGSKA (reference sequence). The CDR3 length is 13 residues. Here the CDR3 reads CSARQGGNTEAFF. The CDR3 DNA follows: TGCAGTGCTAGACAGGGGGGGAACACTGAAGCTTTCTTT.

V gene TRBV19 combines with J gene TRBJ2-3, with unresolved D. The V end lost 4 bases, the J end lost 4 bases, and 9 bases lay between the germline ends. The CDR3 covers 13 residues. Germline loops: CDR1 LNHDA, CDR2 SQIVND (reference sequence). The CDR3 reads CASSSSLADTQYF. The CDR3 region has the DNA TGTGCCAGTAGTAGTTCCCTTGCAGATACGCAGTATTTT.

The rearrangement links TRBV29-1 to TRBJ2-3; TRBD1 agrees at 8 bases. After removal of 4 bases from V and 0 bases from J, the junction contained 3 bases not matched to a gene. Germline CDR1 and CDR2: SQVTM and ANQGSEA. This CDR3 region has 14 residues. In DNA form, the CDR3 reads TGCAGCGTTGTGGACAGGGCTAGCACAGATACGCAGTATTTT. This codes for CSVVDRASTDTQYF.

This chain uses TRBV5-1 with TRBJ2-3, with D perhaps TRBD2 (5 bases). CDR3 length equals 14 residues. In germline, CDR1 is SGHRS, CDR2 YFSETQ. V was clipped by 8 bases and J by 6 bases, with 19 bases between them. The CDR3 protein is CASCPSGSVDTQYF. In DNA, the CDR3 is TGCGCCAGTTGCCCCAGCGGTTCGGTCGATACGCAGTATTTT.

A few counts support this clonotype. J is TRBJ2-1 and V is TRBV29-1; D might be TRBD1 or TRBD2, each matching 5 bases. CDR3 length: 13 amino acids. V dropped 6 bases and J dropped 9 bases, with 18 bases sitting between them. Germline CDR1 SQVTM, CDR2 ANQGSEA. In DNA form, the CDR3 reads TGCAGCGTCAGGACGATAACTGGGGGTGAGCAGTTCTTC. Amino acids: CSVRTITGGEQFF.

The chain is built from TRBV9 and TRBJ2-1; D might be TRBD2 (5 bases). CDR1 SGDLS and CDR2 YYNGEE come from the germline V gene. This CDR3 is built from 15 residues. V lost 2 bases, J lost 6 bases, and 15 bases lay in between. This CDR3 is CASSVRAVSANEQFF. The CDR3 DNA is TGTGCCAGCAGCGTTCGAGCGGTTTCTGCCAATGAGCAGTTCTTC.

V gene TRBV5-4 combines with J gene TRBJ1-4, with a tentative D call TRBD1 (5 bases). Trimming left V 10 bases short and J 6 bases short, with 19 bases between. The germline gives CDR1 SGHNT, CDR2 YYREEE (reference sequence). This CDR3 is 14 amino acids long. CDR3 sequence: CAVTKQGEYEKLFF. The CDR3 DNA sequence: TGTGCCGTTACGAAGCAGGGAGAGTATGAAAAACTGTTTTTT.

V gene TRBV4-3 combines with J gene TRBJ1-4; D may be TRBD1 (5 bases). The CDR3 has 16 amino acids. The germline V and J ends were trimmed by 0 bases and 5 bases, with 13 bases remaining between them. The V gene's germline CDR1 is LGHNA and CDR2 YSLEER. In DNA, the CDR3 is TGCGCCAGCAGCCAAGAGGAGCAGGGTTGGAATGAAAAACTGTTTTTT. Protein sequence: CASSQEEQGWNEKLFF.

This clonotype has ten or more counts. The rearrangement links TRBV27 to TRBJ1-2; tentatively, D is TRBD1 (6 bases). The CDR3 is 15 residues long. V was clipped by 2 bases and J by 3 bases, with 13 bases between them. Looked up from germline, CDR1 is MNHEY and CDR2 is SMNVEV (reference sequence). The CDR3 nucleotides read TGTGCCAGCAGTTTAAATACCAGGGGCCACTATGGCTACACCTTC. Its protein product is CASSLNTRGHYGYTF.